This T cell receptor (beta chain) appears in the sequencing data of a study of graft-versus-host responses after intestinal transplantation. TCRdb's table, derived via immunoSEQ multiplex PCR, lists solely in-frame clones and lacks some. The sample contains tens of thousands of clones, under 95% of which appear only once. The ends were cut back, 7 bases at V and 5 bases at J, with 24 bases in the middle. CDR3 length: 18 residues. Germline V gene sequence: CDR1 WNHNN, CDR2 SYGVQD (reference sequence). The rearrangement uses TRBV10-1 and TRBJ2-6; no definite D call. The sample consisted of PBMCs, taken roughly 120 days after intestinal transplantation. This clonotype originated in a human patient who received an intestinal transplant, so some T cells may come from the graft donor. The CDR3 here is CASISHEDAQSRANVLTF. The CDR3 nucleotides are TGCGCCAGCATTTCACATGAAGATGCACAAAGTCGGGCCAACGTCCTGACTTTC.